This TCR beta chain is drawn from a study of blood T cell repertoires in COVID-19 (dated by TCRdb to about 2020). General notes on the study: Collaborator samples came from the United States, Italy and Spain and covered acute and convalescent phases of COVID-19. The material from the prospective study consisted of cDNA or gDNA derived from T cells, B-cell-depleted T cells, or PBMCs. Deeply sampled blood TCRbeta repertoires from subjects exposed to, actively infected with, or recovered from COVID-19 were included in the dataset. The repertoires were released in a freely available public database intended as a resource for research on the immune response to SARS-CoV-2. Samples came from the ongoing ImmuneRACE study (first 160 participants) plus 1,254 subjects from 6 global collaborators. Sample metadata almost always included a de-identified subject ID, COVID-19 status, age in years and sex. Where HLA class I and class II types were available, the types were taken from metadata supplied by the sample provider, not from assay-based typing.

Including cysteine and phenylalanine, the CDR3 has 14 amino acids. Only the CDR3 region is kept as DNA, spanning 42 bases read in frame from base 1. V loses 5 bases at its end and J loses 5 bases; junction bases beyond the gene matches: 5. The germline V gene gives CDR1 as SGHNT and CDR2 as YENEEA. TCRbeta CDR3 regions were amplified from genomic DNA using the immunoSEQ Assay, a bias-controlled multiplex PCR. Per the original workflow: Within the assay, amplification of reference gene primers was used to estimate how many nucleated cells each sample contained. To quantify the absolute abundance of each unique TCRbeta CDR3 rearrangement, sequence reads were collapsed and filtered. Productive Simpson clonality was computed per sample as the square root of Simpson's diversity index over productive rearrangements. TCRdb limited this immuneACCESS table to in-frame rearrangements with V and J called. A share of clones is missing; checked studies link under half to unresolved V genes, and the rest is unexplained. That table supplies the V and J calls and clone size; D and trimming were determined from the DNA. The sample data list approximately 150,000 clones, and approximately 82% of these were observed just once. The ten biggest clones cover roughly 1.5% of the sample.

Study-wide findings and limitations: Clinical and demographic metadata were provided uncurated, with the amount varying by source and participant.

Whole blood was collected in K2EDTA tubes by collaborating institutions according to the institutions' own protocols. Collaborator samples were shipped for TCRbeta analysis as frozen whole blood, isolated PBMCs, or DNA extracted from either sample type. Regarding this clone: Its antigen target is currently unknown. The input lacks base qualities; no much larger clone sits a single base away.

Sequencing was carried out using peripheral blood. This sequence originates from a human donor in a cohort sampled during active COVID-19. The chain was built from TRBV11-3 and TRBJ2-1; 8 central bases correspond to TRBD2. In nucleotides, the sequence is TGTGCCAGCAGCCCGGGACTAGTGGACAATGAGCAGTTCTTC. It codes for CASSPGLVDNEQFF.